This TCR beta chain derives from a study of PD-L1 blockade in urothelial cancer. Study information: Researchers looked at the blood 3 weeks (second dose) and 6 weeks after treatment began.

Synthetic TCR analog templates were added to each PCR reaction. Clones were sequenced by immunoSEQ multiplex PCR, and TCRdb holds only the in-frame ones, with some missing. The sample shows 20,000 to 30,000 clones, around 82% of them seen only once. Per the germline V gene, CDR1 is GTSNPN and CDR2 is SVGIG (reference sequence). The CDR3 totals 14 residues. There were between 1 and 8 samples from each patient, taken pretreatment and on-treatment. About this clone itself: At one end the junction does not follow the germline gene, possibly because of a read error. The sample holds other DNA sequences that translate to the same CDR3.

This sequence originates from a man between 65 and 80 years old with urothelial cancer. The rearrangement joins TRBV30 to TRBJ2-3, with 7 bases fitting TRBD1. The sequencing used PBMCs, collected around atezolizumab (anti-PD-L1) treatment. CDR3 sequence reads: CAWSVKGGSDTQYF. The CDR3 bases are TGTGCCTGGAGTGTTAAAGGGGGCTCAGATACGCAGTACTTT.